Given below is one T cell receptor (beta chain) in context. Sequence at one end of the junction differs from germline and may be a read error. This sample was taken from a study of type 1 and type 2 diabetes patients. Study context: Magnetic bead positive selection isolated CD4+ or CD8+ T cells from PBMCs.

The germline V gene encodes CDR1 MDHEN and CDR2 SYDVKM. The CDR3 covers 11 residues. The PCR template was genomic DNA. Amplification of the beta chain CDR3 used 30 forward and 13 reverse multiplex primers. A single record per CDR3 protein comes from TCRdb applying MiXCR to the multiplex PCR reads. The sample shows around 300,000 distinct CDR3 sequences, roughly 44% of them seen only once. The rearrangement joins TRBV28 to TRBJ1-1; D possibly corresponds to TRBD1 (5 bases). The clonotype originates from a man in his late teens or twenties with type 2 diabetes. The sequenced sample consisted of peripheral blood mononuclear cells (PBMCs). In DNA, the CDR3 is TGTGCCAGCAGTGGAGGGGCAGCCGGCGGATTT. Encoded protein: CASSGGAAGGF.